One and the same sample provided the 20 T cell receptor beta chains below, sequenced in a study of blood T cell repertoires in COVID-19. TCRdb's table, derived via immunoSEQ multiplex PCR, lists solely in-frame clones and lacks some. This sample has about 200,000 clones, with about 84% found just once. The sequencing sample was made of PBMCs or T cells enriched from blood (not recorded which). The receptor set was obtained from a man aged 40-55 years with acute COVID-19.

In DNA form, the CDR3 reads TGTGCCAGCAGCGTAGACAGGGGTGGCTATGGCTACACCTTC. Protein sequence: CASSVDRGGYGYTF. This chain links TRBV5-4 with TRBJ1-2; 8 bases match TRBD1. After removal of 4 bases from V and 4 bases from J, the junction contained 6 bases not matched to a gene. Germline lookup yields CDR1 SGHNT and CDR2 YYREEE (reference sequence). The CDR3 covers 14 residues.

To note about this clone: The same CDR3 can be traced to other DNA sequences in this sample. V gene TRBV2 combines with J gene TRBJ2-4, with 8 bases aligning to TRBD1. J lost 2 bases, V lost 6 bases, and 3 bases had no gene match. Germline loops: CDR1 SNHLY, CDR2 FYNNEI. This CDR3 is 14 amino acids long. The CDR3 spells CASRDRVSKNIQYF. In DNA, the CDR3 is TGTGCCAGCAGGGACAGGGTGTCCAAAAACATTCAGTACTTC.

The chain combines TRBV4-2 with TRBJ1-1; possible D gene TRBD1, 5 bases. Germline V gene sequence: CDR1 LGHNA, CDR2 YNFKEQ. The CDR3 consists of 16 residues. Deletions cut 2 bases from V and 1 base from J, with 14 bases between. CDR3 bases: TGTGCCAGCAGCCAACCAGGCACAGGTTGGAACACTGAAGCTTTCTTT. It encodes CASSQPGTGWNTEAFF.

The chain carries TRBV6-2 or TRBV6-3 and TRBJ1-2; 7 nucleotides match TRBD1. The junction had 4 bases not matched to a gene; V was cut back by 5 bases and J by 4 bases. The germline gives CDR1 MNHEY, CDR2 SVGEGT. The CDR3 length is 13 residues. In nucleotides, the CDR3 is TGTGCCAGCAGTACCGGGACAGCCTATGGCTACACCTTC. Translating it yields CASSTGTAYGYTF.

V usage is TRBV9 and J usage is TRBJ2-7; D may be TRBD1 (6 bases). The CDR3 is 14 amino acids. The germline gives CDR1 SGDLS, CDR2 YYNGEE. V lost 0 bases and J 2 bases, leaving 9 bases between the germline ends. CDR3 sequence reads: CASSVDKGAYEQYF. In DNA form, the CDR3 reads TGTGCCAGCAGCGTAGACAAGGGGGCCTACGAGCAGTACTTC.

The V call is TRBV4-3, the J call TRBJ2-1; weak D call: TRBD1 (5 bases). The ends were cut back, 0 bases at V and 2 bases at J, with 11 bases in the middle. The length of the CDR3 is 16 residues. Germline CDR1 LGHNA, CDR2 YSLEER. CDR3: CASSQETGRPYNEQFF. CDR3 nucleotide sequence: TGCGCCAGCAGCCAAGAAACAGGACGACCCTACAATGAGCAGTTCTTC.

The chain joins TRBV9 to TRBJ1-4; 7 nucleotides line up with TRBD1. The CDR3 loop spans 14 amino acids. Germline assignment: CDR1 SGDLS and CDR2 YYNGEE. V lost 0 bases, J lost 8 bases, and 4 bases stayed unmatched. The CDR3, as DNA: TGTGCCAGCAGCGTAGGAGTACAGGGGGAAAAACTGTTTTTT. Protein product: CASSVGVQGEKLFF.

This chain joins TRBV24-1 and TRBJ1-5; unclear D gene. CDR3 length: 14 amino acids. Per germline, CDR1 KGHDR and CDR2 SFDVKD. V was shortened by 9 bases and J by 6 bases, with 17 bases between the two germline ends. The CDR3 region has the DNA TGTGCCACCGGTGGGGTCGGGATGGGTCAGCCCCAGCATTTT. Protein: CATGGVGMGQPQHF.

The chain uses TRBV11-2 and TRBJ2-3; TRBD2 might be the D (6 bases). The CDR3 spans 16 residues. Trimming took off 1 base at V and 1 base at J, with 12 bases between the two ends. CDR1 and CDR2 (germline): SGHAT, FQNNGV. The DNA for the CDR3 is TGTGCCAGCAGCTTAGCGAGTCGGAGGGGCACAGATACGCAGTATTTT. Protein: CASSLASRRGTDTQYF.

This chain links TRBV7-3 with TRBJ2-5, with D possibly TRBD2 on 6 matching bases. This CDR3 comprises 13 residues. The germline V and J ends were trimmed by 2 bases and 4 bases, with 8 bases remaining between them. The V gene's germline CDR1 is SGHTA and CDR2 FQGTGA. Here the CDR3 reads CASSLWGGETQYF. The CDR3 nucleotides read TGTGCCAGCAGCTTATGGGGAGGAGAGACCCAGTACTTC.

In DNA form, the CDR3 reads TGTGCCAGCCGCCGGACTCCCACAGGCACAGATACGCAGTATTTT. This codes for CASRRTPTGTDTQYF. The gene calls are TRBV28 and TRBJ2-3, with D possibly being TRBD2 (5 bases). The germline V and J ends were trimmed by 8 bases and 1 base, with 16 bases remaining between them. The CDR3 is 15 residues long. Germline-derived CDR1 and CDR2 are MDHEN and SYDVKM.

The gene calls are TRBV6-1 and TRBJ2-4; D gene unclear. Trimming removed 2 bases from V and 6 bases from J, with 8 bases in between. Germline CDR1 is MNHNS and CDR2 is SASEGT. The CDR3 totals 13 residues. The DNA for the CDR3 is TGTGCCAGCAGTGAAATCACGGGAAACATTCAGTACTTC. As protein: CASSEITGNIQYF.

The chain uses TRBV30 and TRBJ1-2; D is unclear. Per the germline V gene, CDR1 is GTSNPN and CDR2 is SVGIG (reference sequence). V shed 1 base and J shed 4 bases, with 10 bases lying between them. This CDR3 spans 13 amino acids. CDR3 in amino acids: CAWSERVVYGYTF. The DNA for the CDR3 is TGTGCCTGGAGTGAGCGGGTGGTCTATGGCTACACCTTC.

This chain joins TRBV4-1 and TRBJ1-2; D may be TRBD1 (6 bases). Trimming removed 0 bases at V and 8 bases at J, with 13 bases between. The germline V gene has CDR1 MGHRA and CDR2 YSYEKL. The CDR3 covers 14 residues. The CDR3 protein is CASSQEDRPGGYTF. DNA for the CDR3: TGCGCCAGCAGCCAAGAAGACAGGCCTGGAGGCTACACCTTC.

This chain joins TRBV10-3 and TRBJ2-7, with TRBD1 identical over 7 bases. After removal of 10 bases from V and 3 bases from J, the junction contained 6 bases not matched to a gene. This CDR3 contains 12 residues. The germline CDR1 and CDR2 sequences are ENHRY and SYGVKD. The CDR3 loop reads CANAGTDYEQYF. The CDR3 nucleotides are TGTGCCAACGCCGGGACAGACTACGAGCAGTACTTC.

The chain carries TRBV7-3 and TRBJ1-3, with D possibly being TRBD1 (5 bases). Trimming removed 3 bases at V and 0 bases at J, with 12 bases between. The CDR3 has 16 residues. From germline, CDR1 is SGHTA and CDR2 FQGTGA. The CDR3 sequence: CASSLGLTSSGNTIYF. In nucleotides, the CDR3 is TGTGCCAGCAGCTTGGGACTTACCAGCTCTGGAAACACCATATATTTT.

The chain combines TRBV7-9 with TRBJ2-5; 10 nucleotides line up with TRBD2. Germline V lookup: CDR1 SEHNR, CDR2 FQNEAQ (reference sequence). Trimming took 5 bases from V and 4 from J; bases not matched to a gene: 7. This CDR3 is built from 15 residues. CDR3 in amino acids: CASSIGTSAGETQYF. CDR3 in DNA: TGTGCCAGCAGCATAGGGACTAGCGCGGGAGAGACCCAGTACTTC.

This chain uses TRBV27 with TRBJ2-3; 12 nucleotides match TRBD2. V lost 5 bases and J lost 4; bases outside the gene matches: 7. Germline CDR1 is MNHEY and CDR2 is SMNVEV (reference sequence). This CDR3 is built from 16 residues. CDR3 DNA: TGTGCCAGCAGTATAGGACTAGCGGGAAGGTCAGATACGCAGTATTTT. Translated: CASSIGLAGRSDTQYF.

The CDR3 DNA sequence: TGTGCCAGCAGCCCGAGGGCGGTATCGAATTCACCCCTCCACTTT. The encoded protein is CASSPRAVSNSPLHF. The gene calls are TRBV9 and TRBJ1-6; D is undetermined. The V end lost 4 bases, the J end lost 7 bases, and 15 bases lay between the germline ends. Germline loops: CDR1 SGDLS, CDR2 YYNGEE. This CDR3 has 15 amino acids.

The CDR3, as DNA: TGTGCCAGCAGTTTAACGGACGGGAGGAGCTATGGCTACACCTTC. Translated: CASSLTDGRSYGYTF. V gene TRBV6-6 combines with J gene TRBJ1-2; unclear D gene. Germline CDR1 is MNHNY and CDR2 is SVGAGI (reference sequence). Trimming removed 4 bases from V and 4 bases from J, with 16 bases in between. The CDR3 runs to 15 residues.